This TCR beta chain was documented in a study of shared clonotypes between healthy human individuals (dated by TCRdb to 2018 to 2021). Looking at the study overall: The cohort included three men and a couple of women between 18 and 49 years of age. Different laboratories and diverse techniques were used to prepare libraries and sequence TCR repertoires, to increase sequencing depth and limit assay-specific biases. Blood TCR repertoires of roughly five healthy adults were deeply sequenced to estimate repertoire size and the extent of clonotype sharing between individuals. For each donor, CD4 naive and CD4 memory were each given three plates, CD8 naive was given two plates, and CD8 memory was given one plate. Per donor, leukapheresis produced somewhere between about 0.9 and 9.5 billion PBMCs.

Overall study results and their limits: Higher generation probabilities were observed for clonotypes shared by all four sorted-subset donors than for non-shared clonotypes. Sampling was limited to blood, and TCR repertoires in tissue likely differ from TCR repertoires in blood. The small number of donors limited the genetic and exposure-history diversity represented. Based on pairwise subsampling, the degree of clonotype sharing among donors was expected to be affected by sequencing depth. Sharing across a few donors was observed for around 5% of naive CD4, under 4% of naive CD8, around 2.5% of memory CD4, and around 0.42% of memory CD8 clonotypes. Estimated clonotype richness was generally larger for naive than for memory subsets. Rarefaction of sorted-subset datasets indicated incomplete sequencing despite the large sequencing depth.

Using the deep immunoSEQ assay, multiplex PCR amplified TCR CDR3 regions from genomic DNA. Extracted genomic DNA from each cell subset was distributed evenly across all wells of several immunoSEQ 96-well plates, and each plate was treated as a replicate. For sorted subsets, roughly 190 ng of genomic DNA, equivalent to tens of thousands of T cell genomes, went into each replicate PCR. The purified libraries were quantified using a Qubit 3.0 fluorometer, sized with a Bioanalyzer 2100, and then quantified again using the KAPA Library Quantification kit. Every immunoSEQ 96-well plate was sequenced on a separate single-read 150-cycle Illumina NextSeq 550 flow cell. Per the authors' processing: Because only junctional sequences without quality scores were contained in the immunoSEQ output, filtering matching that applied to full-length reads could not be performed. To assign V/J genes and CDR3, sequences were annotated against IMGT germline references using PyIR, a Python wrapper for IgBLAST v1.9. Reads with weak V/J assignments (E-value above 1e-6), missing CDR3, stop codons, out-of-frame junctions, or ambiguous translated residues were removed. V3J clonotypes were defined by identical inferred V gene, J gene, and CDR3 amino acid sequence. Percentage overlap between repertoires was computed as shared unique clonotypes divided by the size of the smaller repertoire. Richness of each repertoire was evaluated using RTK rarefaction, the Chao1 estimator, and Recon v2.1 estimates of unobserved clonotypes. For all TCRbeta clonotypes obtained by the gDNA method from four donors, generation probabilities were computed with OLGA. This is the immuneACCESS table as TCRdb keeps it, with only in-frame sequences that have V and J called. A part of the clones is gone; compared with another copy, unresolved V genes explain less than half, and the rest is unexplained. The V and J calls and clone size were taken over from that table, and D and trimming were inferred from the DNA. Within this sample are fewer than 2.5 million clones, with roughly 93% of them counted one time only. The ten top clones hold approximately 0.37% of the sample.

Healthy HIV-negative adults with no recently reported acute infections or vaccinations were included as donors. Every donor was a Caucasian adult residing in Nashville, Tennessee, USA. Magnetic negative selection was used to enrich CD4+ T cells, after which naive cells were positively selected on CD45RA and the negative fraction became the memory subset. Blood was obtained by leukapheresis, after which PBMCs were separated by Ficoll-Histopaque density gradient centrifugation and cryopreserved in liquid nitrogen vapor phase. Analytical flow cytometry was used to check the purity and quantity of each magnetically sorted T cell population. Each sorted fraction had its genomic DNA isolated and then quantified by UV absorbance on a Nanodrop 2000c. For CDR1 and CDR2, the germline V gene lists MDHEN and SYDVKM. The V end loses 4 bases and the J end loses 0 bases, and a stretch of 12 bases separates them. There are 15 amino acids in the CDR3, from cysteine to phenylalanine inclusive. This entry keeps only the CDR3 DNA: 45 bases, framed from base 1.

About this clone itself: No antigen is known for it. No per-base quality is available; no much larger clone lies one base away.

The sequenced material came from naive CD4+ T cells from PBMCs. The cell subset or site label here, explained by the study, means: CD45RA+ positively selected. The chain joins TRBV28 to TRBJ1-2; TRBD1 is perhaps the D gene, given 5 matching bases. The receptor was derived from a man between 18 and 29 years old in good health. Some clones in this sample may be carry-over from other donors' samples. CDR3 region: CASSYTGPANYGYTF. The nucleotide sequence reads TGTGCCAGCAGTTACACAGGCCCCGCTAACTATGGCTACACCTTC.